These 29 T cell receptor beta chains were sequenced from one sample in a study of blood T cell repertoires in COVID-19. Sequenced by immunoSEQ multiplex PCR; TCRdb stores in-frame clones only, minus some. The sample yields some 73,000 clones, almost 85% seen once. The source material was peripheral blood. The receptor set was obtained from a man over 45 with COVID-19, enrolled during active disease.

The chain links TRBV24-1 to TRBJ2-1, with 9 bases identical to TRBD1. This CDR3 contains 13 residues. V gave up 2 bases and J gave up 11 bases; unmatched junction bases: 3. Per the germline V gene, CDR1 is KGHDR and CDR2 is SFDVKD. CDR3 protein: CATSDSGTGKQFF. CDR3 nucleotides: TGTGCCACCAGTGATTCCGGGACAGGGAAGCAGTTCTTC.

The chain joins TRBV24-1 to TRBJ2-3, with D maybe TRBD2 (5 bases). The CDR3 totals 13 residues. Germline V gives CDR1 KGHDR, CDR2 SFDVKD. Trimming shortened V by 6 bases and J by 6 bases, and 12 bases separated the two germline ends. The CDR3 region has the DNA TGTGCCACCAGTCGTAAAAGAGGGGATACGCAGTATTTT. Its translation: CATSRKRGDTQYF.

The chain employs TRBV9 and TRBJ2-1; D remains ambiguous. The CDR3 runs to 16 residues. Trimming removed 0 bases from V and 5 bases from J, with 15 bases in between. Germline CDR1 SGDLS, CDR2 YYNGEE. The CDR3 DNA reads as TGTGCCAGCAGCGTAGGGCTCGTGCCATCCGACAATGAGCAGTTCTTC. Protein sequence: CASSVGLVPSDNEQFF.

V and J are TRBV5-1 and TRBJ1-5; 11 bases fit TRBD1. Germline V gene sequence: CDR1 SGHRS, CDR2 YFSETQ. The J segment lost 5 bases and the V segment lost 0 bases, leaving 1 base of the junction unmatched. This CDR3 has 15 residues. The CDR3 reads CASSLGDRGDQPQHF. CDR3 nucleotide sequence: TGCGCCAGCAGCTTGGGGGACAGGGGGGATCAGCCCCAGCATTTT.

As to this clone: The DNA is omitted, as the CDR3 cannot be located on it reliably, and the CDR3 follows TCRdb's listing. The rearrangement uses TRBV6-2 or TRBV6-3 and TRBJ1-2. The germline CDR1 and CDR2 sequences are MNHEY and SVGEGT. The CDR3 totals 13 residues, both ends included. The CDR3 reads CASSSSGNYGYTF.

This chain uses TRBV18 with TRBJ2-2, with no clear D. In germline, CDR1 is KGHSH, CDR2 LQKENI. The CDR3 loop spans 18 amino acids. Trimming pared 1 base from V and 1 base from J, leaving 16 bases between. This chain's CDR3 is CASSPLMRWNRNTGELFF. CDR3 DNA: TGTGCCAGCTCACCACTTATGAGGTGGAATCGGAACACCGGGGAGCTGTTTTTT.

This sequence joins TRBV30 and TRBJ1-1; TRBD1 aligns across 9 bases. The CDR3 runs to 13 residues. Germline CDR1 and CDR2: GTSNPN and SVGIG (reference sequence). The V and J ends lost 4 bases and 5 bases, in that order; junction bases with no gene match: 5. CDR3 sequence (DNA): TGTGCCTGGAAGGGGACAGGGAGGACTGAAGCTTTCTTT. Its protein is CAWKGTGRTEAFF.

CDR3 nucleotides: TGTGCCTGGAGTGTACAGACCCCAACTAATGAAAAACTGTTTTTT. Its protein product is CAWSVQTPTNEKLFF. The V and J genes are TRBV30 and TRBJ1-4; D ambiguous. Germline V gene lookup returns CDR1 GTSNPN and CDR2 SVGIG (reference sequence). This CDR3 has 15 amino acids. V was trimmed by 0 bases and J by 0 bases, leaving 8 bases between them.

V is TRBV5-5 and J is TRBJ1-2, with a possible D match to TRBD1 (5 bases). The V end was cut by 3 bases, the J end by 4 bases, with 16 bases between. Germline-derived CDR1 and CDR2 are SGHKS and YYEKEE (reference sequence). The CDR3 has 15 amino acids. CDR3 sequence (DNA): TGTGCCAGCAGCTGGTCACCGACAGTGGGCTATGGCTACACCTTC. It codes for CASSWSPTVGYGYTF.

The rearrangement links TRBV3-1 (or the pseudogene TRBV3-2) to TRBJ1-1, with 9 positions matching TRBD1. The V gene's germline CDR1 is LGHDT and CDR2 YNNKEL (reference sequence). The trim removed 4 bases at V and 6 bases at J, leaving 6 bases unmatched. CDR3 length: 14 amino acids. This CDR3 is CASSPRDRVPEAFF. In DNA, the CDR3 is TGTGCCAGCAGCCCCCGGGACAGGGTCCCTGAAGCTTTCTTT.

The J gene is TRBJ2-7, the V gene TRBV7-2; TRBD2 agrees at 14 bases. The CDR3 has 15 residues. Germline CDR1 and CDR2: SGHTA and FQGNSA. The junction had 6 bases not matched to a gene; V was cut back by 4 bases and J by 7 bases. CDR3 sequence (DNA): TGTGCCAGCAGCTATAGACTAGCGGGAGGGAGGGAGCAGTACTTC. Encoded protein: CASSYRLAGGREQYF.

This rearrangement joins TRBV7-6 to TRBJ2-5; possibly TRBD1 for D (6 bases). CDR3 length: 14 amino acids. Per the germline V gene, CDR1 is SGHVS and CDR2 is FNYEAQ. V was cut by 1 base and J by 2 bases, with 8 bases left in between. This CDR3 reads CASSLGTAQETQYF. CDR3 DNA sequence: TGTGCCAGCAGCTTAGGGACAGCGCAAGAGACCCAGTACTTC.

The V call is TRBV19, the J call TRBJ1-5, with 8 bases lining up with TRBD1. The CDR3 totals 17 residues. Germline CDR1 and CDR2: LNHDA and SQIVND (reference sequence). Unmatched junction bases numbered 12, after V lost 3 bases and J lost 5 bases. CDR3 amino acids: CASSMKWQGALYQPQHF. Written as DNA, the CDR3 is TGTGCCAGTAGTATGAAGTGGCAGGGGGCGCTCTATCAGCCCCAGCATTTT.

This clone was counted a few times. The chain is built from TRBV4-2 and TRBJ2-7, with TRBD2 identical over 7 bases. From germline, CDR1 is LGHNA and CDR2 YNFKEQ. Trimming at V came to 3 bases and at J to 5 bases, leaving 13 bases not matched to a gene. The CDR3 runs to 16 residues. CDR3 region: CASSQPSGTNRNEQYF. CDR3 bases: TGTGCCAGCAGCCAGCCCTCCGGGACTAATAGAAACGAGCAGTACTTC.

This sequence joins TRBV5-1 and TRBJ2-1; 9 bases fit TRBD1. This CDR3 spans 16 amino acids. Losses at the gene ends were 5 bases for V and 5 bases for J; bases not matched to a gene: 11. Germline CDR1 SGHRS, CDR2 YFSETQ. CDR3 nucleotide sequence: TGCGCCAGCAGACCAACCGGGACAGGGAGGAACAATGAGCAGTTCTTC. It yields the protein CASRPTGTGRNNEQFF. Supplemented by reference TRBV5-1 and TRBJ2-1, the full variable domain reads KAGVTQTPRYLIKTRGQQVTLSCSPISGHRSVSWYQQTPGQGLQFLFEYFSETQRNKGNFPGRFSGRQFSNSRSEMNVSTLELGDSALYLCASRPTGTGRNNEQFFGPGTRLTVL.

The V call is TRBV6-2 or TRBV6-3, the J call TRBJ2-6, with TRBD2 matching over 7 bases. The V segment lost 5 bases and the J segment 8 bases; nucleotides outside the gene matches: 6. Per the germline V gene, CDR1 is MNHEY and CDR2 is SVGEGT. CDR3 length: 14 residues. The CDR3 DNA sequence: TGTGCCAGCAGTCTGGGGGGGGTAACCAACGTCCTGACTTTC. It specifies CASSLGGVTNVLTF.

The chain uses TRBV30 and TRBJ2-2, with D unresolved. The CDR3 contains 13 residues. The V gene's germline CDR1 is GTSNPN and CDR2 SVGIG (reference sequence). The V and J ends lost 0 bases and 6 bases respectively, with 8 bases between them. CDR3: CAWSVLKPGELFF. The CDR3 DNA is TGTGCCTGGAGTGTACTCAAGCCCGGGGAGCTGTTTTTT.

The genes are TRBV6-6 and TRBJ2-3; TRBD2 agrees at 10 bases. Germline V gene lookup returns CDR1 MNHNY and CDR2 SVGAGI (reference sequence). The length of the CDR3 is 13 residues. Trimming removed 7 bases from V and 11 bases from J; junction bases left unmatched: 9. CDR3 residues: CASIPSLAGRQYF. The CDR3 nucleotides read TGTGCCAGCATTCCTTCACTAGCGGGAAGGCAGTATTTT.

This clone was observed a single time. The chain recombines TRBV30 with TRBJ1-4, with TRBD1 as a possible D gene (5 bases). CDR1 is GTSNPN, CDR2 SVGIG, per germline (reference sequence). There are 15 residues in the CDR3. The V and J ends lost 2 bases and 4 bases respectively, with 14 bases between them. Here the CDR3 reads CAWSPWGENNEKLFF. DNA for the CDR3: TGTGCCTGGAGTCCCTGGGGGGAAAATAATGAAAAACTGTTTTTT.

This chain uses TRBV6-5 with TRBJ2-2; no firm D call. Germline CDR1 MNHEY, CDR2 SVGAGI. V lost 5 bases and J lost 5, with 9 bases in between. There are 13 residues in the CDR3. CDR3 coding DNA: TGTGCCAGCAGTCGTACAGAAACCGGGGAGCTGTTTTTT. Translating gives CASSRTETGELFF.

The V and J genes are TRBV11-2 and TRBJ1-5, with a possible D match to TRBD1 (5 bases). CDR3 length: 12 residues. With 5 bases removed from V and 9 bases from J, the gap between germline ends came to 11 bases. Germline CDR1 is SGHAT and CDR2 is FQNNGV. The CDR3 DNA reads TGTGCCAGCAGCCTCGACCAGGGGCCCCAGCATTTT. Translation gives CASSLDQGPQHF.

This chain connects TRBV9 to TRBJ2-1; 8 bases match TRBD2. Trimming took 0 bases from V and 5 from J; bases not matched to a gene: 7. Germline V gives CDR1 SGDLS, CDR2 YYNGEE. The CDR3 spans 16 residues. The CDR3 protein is CASSVGATSADNEQFF. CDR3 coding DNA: TGTGCCAGCAGCGTAGGCGCGACTAGCGCTGACAATGAGCAGTTCTTC.

CDR3 in amino acids: CASAGAYEQYF. The CDR3 coding sequence is TGTGCCAGTGCGGGGGCCTACGAGCAGTACTTC. V usage is TRBV19 and J usage is TRBJ2-7, with 7 bases aligning to TRBD2. Trimming at V came to 8 bases and at J to 2 bases, leaving 0 bases not matched to a gene. Germline loops: CDR1 LNHDA, CDR2 SQIVND (reference sequence). The CDR3 length is 11 residues. The entire variable domain, with the rest obtained from reference TRBV19 and TRBJ2-7, is as follows: DGGITQSPKYLFRKEGQNVTLSCEQNLNHDAMYWYRQDPGQGLRLIYYSQIVNDFQKGDIAEGYSVSREKKESFPLTVTSAQKNPTAFYLCASAGAYEQYFGPGTRLTVT.

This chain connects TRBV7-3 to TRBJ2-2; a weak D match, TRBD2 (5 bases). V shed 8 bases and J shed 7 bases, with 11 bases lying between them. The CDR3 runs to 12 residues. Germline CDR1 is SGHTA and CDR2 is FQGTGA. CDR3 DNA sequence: TGTGCCAGCGGCGTCGGAGGCGGGGAGCTGTTTTTT. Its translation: CASGVGGGELFF.

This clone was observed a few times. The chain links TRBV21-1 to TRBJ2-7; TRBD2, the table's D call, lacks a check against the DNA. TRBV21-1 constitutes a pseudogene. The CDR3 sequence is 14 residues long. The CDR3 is CASTTMTSVDEQYF. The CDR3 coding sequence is TGTGCCAGCACCACGATGACTAGCGTTGACGAGCAGTACTTC.

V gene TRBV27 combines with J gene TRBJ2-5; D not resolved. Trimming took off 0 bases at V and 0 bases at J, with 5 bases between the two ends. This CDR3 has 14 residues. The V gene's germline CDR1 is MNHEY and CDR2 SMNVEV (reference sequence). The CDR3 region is CASSLSSYQETQYF. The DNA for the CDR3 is TGTGCCAGCAGTTTATCTAGTTACCAAGAGACCCAGTACTTC.

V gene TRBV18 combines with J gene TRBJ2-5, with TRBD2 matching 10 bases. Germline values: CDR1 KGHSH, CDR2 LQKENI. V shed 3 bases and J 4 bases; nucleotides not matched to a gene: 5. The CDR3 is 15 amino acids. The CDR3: CASSPASGSIETQYF. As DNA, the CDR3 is TGTGCCAGCTCACCCGCTAGCGGGAGCATAGAGACCCAGTACTTC.

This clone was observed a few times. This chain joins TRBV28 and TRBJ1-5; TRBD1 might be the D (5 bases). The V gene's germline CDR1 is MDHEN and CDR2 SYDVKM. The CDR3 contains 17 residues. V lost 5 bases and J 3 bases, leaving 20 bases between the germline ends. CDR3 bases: TGTGCCAGCAGTGGGGCCGGATCGCCAATTTCCAATCAGCCCCAGCATTTT. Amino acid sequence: CASSGAGSPISNQPQHF.

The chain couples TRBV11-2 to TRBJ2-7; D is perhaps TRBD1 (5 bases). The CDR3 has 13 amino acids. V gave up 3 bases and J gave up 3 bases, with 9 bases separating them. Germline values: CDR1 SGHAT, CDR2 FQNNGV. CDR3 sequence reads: CASSLETDYEQYF. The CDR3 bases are TGTGCCAGCAGCTTGGAGACAGACTACGAGCAGTACTTC.